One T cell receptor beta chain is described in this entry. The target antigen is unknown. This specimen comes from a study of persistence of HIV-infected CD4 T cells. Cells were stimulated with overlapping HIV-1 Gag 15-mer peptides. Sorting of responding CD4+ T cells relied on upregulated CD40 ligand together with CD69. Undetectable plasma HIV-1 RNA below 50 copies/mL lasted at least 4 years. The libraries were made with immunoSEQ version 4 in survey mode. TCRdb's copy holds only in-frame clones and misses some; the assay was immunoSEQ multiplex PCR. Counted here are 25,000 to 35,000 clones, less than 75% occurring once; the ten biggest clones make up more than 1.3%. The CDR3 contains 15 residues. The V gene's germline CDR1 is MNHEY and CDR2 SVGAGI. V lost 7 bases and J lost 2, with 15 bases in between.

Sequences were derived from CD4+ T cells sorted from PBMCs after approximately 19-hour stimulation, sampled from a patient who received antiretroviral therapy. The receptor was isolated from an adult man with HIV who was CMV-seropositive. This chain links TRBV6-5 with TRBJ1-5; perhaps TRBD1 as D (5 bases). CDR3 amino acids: CASTQIGGGNQPQHF. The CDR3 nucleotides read TGTGCCAGCACCCAAATCGGAGGGGGCAATCAGCCCCAGCATTTT.